Listed below are T cell receptor beta chains from one sample, sequenced in a study of blood T cell repertoires in COVID-19. Clones were read by immunoSEQ multiplex PCR, and TCRdb kept only the in-frame ones, dropping some. The sample includes about 140,000 clones, about 90% of them seen just once. Specimen: peripheral blood. Receptors were obtained from a woman aged 60-70 years with acute or convalescent COVID-19. Each CDR3 is given with its conserved first and last residue. A D gene is named only where the DNA matches it firmly. Some rows have no size entry. The others give once, few or many, or a class for an expanded clone.

TGTGCCAGCAGTGAGTCGGGACAGAAGAATCAGCCCCAGCATTTT,CASSESGQKNQPQHF,TRBJ1-5,-,15,TRBV2,TRBD1
TGTGCCAGTAGTCGGGGACAGGGGGGCAATGGCTACACCTTC,CASSRGQGGNGYTF,TRBJ1-2,few,14,TRBV19,TRBD1
TGTGCCAGCACCAAGGGACAGGGCGCTTCACCCCTCCACTTT,CASTKGQGASPLHF,TRBJ1-6,-,14,TRBV6-5,TRBD1
TGTGCCAGCAGGGGATCCCCATTTTATGTGGGGCCCCTTCGCTCCTACAATGAGCAGTTCTTC,CASRGSPFYVGPLRSYNEQFF,TRBJ2-1,-,21,TRBV28,-
TGTGCCAGCAGCTTAATCGGGGGGCTGAGTTACGAGCAGTACTTC,CASSLIGGLSYEQYF,TRBJ2-7,-,15,TRBV7-2,-
TGCGCCAGCAGCCAAGAGATAAGGTTGGGGGGTTCACCCCTCCACTTT,CASSQEIRLGGSPLHF,TRBJ1-6,-,16,TRBV4-1,-
TGCGCCAGCAGCGGATTTCCAGGGGTTAGAGGGACCGGGGAGCTGTTTTTT,CASSGFPGVRGTGELFF,TRBJ2-2,-,17,TRBV5-1,-
TGTGCCAGCAGTTTAATCTGGGAGCTGTTTTTT,CASSLIWELFF,TRBJ2-2,-,11,TRBV12-3/TRBV12-4,-
TGTGCCAGCAGCGCAGGGGGCGCGACCTATGGCTACACCTTC,CASSAGGATYGYTF,TRBJ1-2,-,14,TRBV27,TRBD1
TGCGCCAGTCAGCTTGGGACAGGGGGCTACGAGCAGTACTTC,CASQLGTGGYEQYF,TRBJ2-7,-,14,TRBV5-1,TRBD1
TGTGCCAGCAAGGGGAACCAAGAGACCCAGTACTTC,CASKGNQETQYF,TRBJ2-5,-,12,TRBV2,-
TGTGCCAGCAGCTATCAGGGGTCTAACACTGAAGCTTTCTTT,CASSYQGSNTEAFF,TRBJ1-1,-,14,TRBV9,-
TGTGCCCTTAGGAGGGGCAGGGGGCCAAGTTACGAGCAGTACTTC,CALRRGRGPSYEQYF,TRBJ2-7,-,15,TRBV6-5,TRBD1
TGTGCCACCAGTGACCCCGGGATGTACGGGAGAGAAAAACTGTTTTTT,CATSDPGMYGREKLFF,TRBJ1-4,-,16,TRBV24-1,-
TGTGCCAGCAGCTTAGTGGGGCAGATGTATGGCTACACCTTC,CASSLVGQMYGYTF,TRBJ1-2,-,14,TRBV7-2,-
TGTGCCAGCAGCTTTAGGTCTAGCGGGCAAGAGACCCAGTACTTC,CASSFRSSGQETQYF,TRBJ2-5,-,15,TRBV7-3,TRBD2
TGCGCCAGCAGCTTGAGTGGGACGGGGGCTAACTATGGCTACACCTTC,CASSLSGTGANYGYTF,TRBJ1-2,-,16,TRBV5-1,-
TGTGCCAGCAGCCTCACATCAGGACAGGGGGATTACACCTTC,CASSLTSGQGDYTF,TRBJ1-2,-,14,TRBV3-1/TRBV3-2,TRBD1
TGTGCCAGCAGCTTCGGGACAGGAATTTCAAACTATGGCTACACCTTC,CASSFGTGISNYGYTF,TRBJ1-2,-,16,TRBV5-6,TRBD1
TGTGCCAGCAGCCAAGTTTGGACAGGGATGGATGGCTACACCTTC,CASSQVWTGMDGYTF,TRBJ1-2,-,15,TRBV3-1/TRBV3-2,TRBD1
TGTGCCAGCAGTGAACAAGACAGTATGGTGAATGAGCAGTTCTTC,CASSEQDSMVNEQFF,TRBJ2-1,-,15,TRBV2,-
TGCGCCAGCAGCTTGGGGACAGGGGCAAGGGGTTATGGCTACACCTTC,CASSLGTGARGYGYTF,TRBJ1-2,-,16,TRBV5-1,TRBD1
TGTGCCAGCAGTTACAACGGTAACACTGAAGCTTTCTTT,CASSYNGNTEAFF,TRBJ1-1,-,13,TRBV6-5,-
TGTGCCAGCAGCTTGTATGGGAGCGAAGGGAATGAGCAGTTCTTC,CASSLYGSEGNEQFF,TRBJ2-1,few,15,TRBV11-3,-
TGTGCCAGCAGTCCGATCATGCCGGTGCTCTACAATGAGCAGTTCTTC,CASSPIMPVLYNEQFF,TRBJ2-1,-,16,TRBV25-1,-
TGTGCCAGCAGCTTCCCGTTAGCTAACTATGGCTACACCTTC,CASSFPLANYGYTF,TRBJ1-2,-,14,TRBV5-5,-
TGCGCCAGCAGCCAGAGACAGGGGAACTACAATGAGCAGTTCTTC,CASSQRQGNYNEQFF,TRBJ2-1,-,15,TRBV5-1,TRBD1
TGTGCCAGCAGCTACACGGGGGTGGGGGTTCAGCCCCAGCATTTT,CASSYTGVGVQPQHF,TRBJ1-5,-,15,TRBV28,-
TGTGCCAGCAGACCCACTCCCACGCCCCTCTATGGCTACACCTTC,CASRPTPTPLYGYTF,TRBJ1-2,-,15,TRBV7-2,-
TGTGCCAGCAGTGATGTCCCCGGGGAGGAGCAGTACTTC,CASSDVPGEEQYF,TRBJ2-7,-,13,TRBV2,-
TGTGCCAGCAGCCAAGGCTCTCCAGGGCCCCAGCATTTT,CASSQGSPGPQHF,TRBJ1-5,-,13,TRBV3-1/TRBV3-2,-
TGTGCCAGCAGTTCCGGAGGACAGGGAGACGATGAGCAGTTCTTC,CASSSGGQGDDEQFF,TRBJ2-1,-,15,TRBV28,TRBD1
TGCGCCAGCAGCTTGGAGGGACAGGGGGCGGATGGCTACACCTTC,CASSLEGQGADGYTF,TRBJ1-2,-,15,TRBV5-1,TRBD1
TGTGCCAGCAGTTCCCTCTCTCTAGCGGGGGGGCCAAATACGCAGTATTTT,CASSSLSLAGGPNTQYF,TRBJ2-3,-,17,TRBV6-2/TRBV6-3,TRBD2
TGTGCCAGCAGCTTAACTAGACAGGTATATGGCTACACCTTC,CASSLTRQVYGYTF,TRBJ1-2,-,14,TRBV7-2,-
TGTGCCAGCAGCGACGGAGGGCCCTCTGGAAACACCATATATTTT,CASSDGGPSGNTIYF,TRBJ1-3,-,15,TRBV9,-
TGTGCCAGCAGCCAAGTAACCACTAGCGAAACCCAGTACTTC,CASSQVTTSETQYF,TRBJ2-7,-,14,TRBV3-1/TRBV3-2,TRBD2
TGTGCCAGTAGGGATTTTGACAGGGGAAGCAATCAGCCCCAGCATTTT,CASRDFDRGSNQPQHF,TRBJ1-5,-,16,TRBV19,TRBD1
TGTGCCAGCAGTTACTCGCGGGAGGGGTTAACAGATACGCAGTATTTT,CASSYSREGLTDTQYF,TRBJ2-3,-,16,TRBV6-6,TRBD2
TGTGCCAGTAGTAGTCAGGCAGGCAATCAGCCCCAGCATTTT,CASSSQAGNQPQHF,TRBJ1-5,-,14,TRBV19,-
TGTGCCAGCACCTCGCAGGGGTTCCAAGAGACCCAGTACTTC,CASTSQGFQETQYF,TRBJ2-5,once,14,TRBV27,-
TGTGCCAGCAGCCAACGACAGGAGAAAAGCAATGAGCAGTTCTTC,CASSQRQEKSNEQFF,TRBJ2-1,-,15,TRBV14,-